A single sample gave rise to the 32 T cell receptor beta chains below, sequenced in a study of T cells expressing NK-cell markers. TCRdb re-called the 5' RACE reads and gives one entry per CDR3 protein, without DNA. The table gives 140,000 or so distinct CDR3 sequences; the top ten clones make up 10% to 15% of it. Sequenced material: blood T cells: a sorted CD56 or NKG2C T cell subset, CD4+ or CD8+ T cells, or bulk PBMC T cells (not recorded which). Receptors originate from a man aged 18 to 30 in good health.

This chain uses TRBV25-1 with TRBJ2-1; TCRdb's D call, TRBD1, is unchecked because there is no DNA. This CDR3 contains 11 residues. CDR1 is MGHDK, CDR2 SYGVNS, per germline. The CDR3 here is CASSFGKWEFF.

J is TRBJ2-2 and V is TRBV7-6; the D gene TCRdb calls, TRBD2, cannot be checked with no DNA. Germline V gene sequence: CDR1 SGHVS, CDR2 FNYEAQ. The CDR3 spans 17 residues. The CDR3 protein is CASSPSTGGAYTGELFF.

Here the CDR3 reads CASSQDNSFNEKLFF. The rearrangement joins TRBV4-2 to TRBJ1-4. CDR1 and CDR2 from the germline V gene are LGHNA and YNFKEQ. The CDR3 covers 15 residues.

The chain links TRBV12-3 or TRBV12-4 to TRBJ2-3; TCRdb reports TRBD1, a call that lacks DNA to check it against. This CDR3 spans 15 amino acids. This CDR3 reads CASSNTGTSAHTQYF.

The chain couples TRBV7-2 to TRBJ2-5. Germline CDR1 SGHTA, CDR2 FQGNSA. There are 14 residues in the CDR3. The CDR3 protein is CASSLVGSKETQYF.

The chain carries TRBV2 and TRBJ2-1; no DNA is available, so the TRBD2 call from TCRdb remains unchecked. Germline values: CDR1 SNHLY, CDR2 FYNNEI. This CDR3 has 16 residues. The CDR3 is CASSESRQEVYNEQFF.

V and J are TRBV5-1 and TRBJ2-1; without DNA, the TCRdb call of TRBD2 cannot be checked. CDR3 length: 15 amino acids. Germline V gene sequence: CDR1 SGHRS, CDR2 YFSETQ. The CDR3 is CASSLVDSSDNEQFF.

The CDR3 sequence is CASSPTSGSYNEQFF. The chain carries TRBV11-2 and TRBJ2-1; TCRdb calls TRBD2, which cannot be checked without DNA. Germline CDR1 reads SGHAT; CDR2 reads FQNNGV. This CDR3 spans 15 amino acids.

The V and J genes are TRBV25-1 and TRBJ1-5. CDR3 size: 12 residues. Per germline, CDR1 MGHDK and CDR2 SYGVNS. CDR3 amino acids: CASSERNQPQHF.

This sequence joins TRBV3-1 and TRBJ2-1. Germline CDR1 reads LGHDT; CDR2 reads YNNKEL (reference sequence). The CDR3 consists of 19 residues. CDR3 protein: CASSQDLWRQNYFYNEQFF.

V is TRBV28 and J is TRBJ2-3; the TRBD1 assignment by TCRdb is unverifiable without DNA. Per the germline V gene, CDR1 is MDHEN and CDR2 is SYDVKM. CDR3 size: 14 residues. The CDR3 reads CASFPGLSTDTQYF.

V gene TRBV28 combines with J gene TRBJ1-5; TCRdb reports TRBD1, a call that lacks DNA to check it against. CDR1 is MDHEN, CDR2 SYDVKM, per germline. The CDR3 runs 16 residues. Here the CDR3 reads CASSPERGTTNQPQHF.

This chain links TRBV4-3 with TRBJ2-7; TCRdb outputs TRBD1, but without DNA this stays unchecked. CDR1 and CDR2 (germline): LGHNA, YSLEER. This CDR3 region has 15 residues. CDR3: CASSQGQGVSYEQYF.

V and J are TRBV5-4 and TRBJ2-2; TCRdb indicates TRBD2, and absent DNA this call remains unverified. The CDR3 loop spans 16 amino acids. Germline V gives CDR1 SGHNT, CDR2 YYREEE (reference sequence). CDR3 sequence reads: CASSSVAGGPTGELFF.

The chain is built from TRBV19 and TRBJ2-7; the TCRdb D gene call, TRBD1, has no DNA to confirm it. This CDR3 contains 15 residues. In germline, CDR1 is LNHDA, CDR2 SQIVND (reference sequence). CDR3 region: CASSARRDRGHEQYF.

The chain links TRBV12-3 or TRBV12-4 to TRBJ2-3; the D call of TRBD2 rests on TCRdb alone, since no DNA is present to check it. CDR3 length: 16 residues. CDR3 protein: CASSSLAGGPSDTQYF.

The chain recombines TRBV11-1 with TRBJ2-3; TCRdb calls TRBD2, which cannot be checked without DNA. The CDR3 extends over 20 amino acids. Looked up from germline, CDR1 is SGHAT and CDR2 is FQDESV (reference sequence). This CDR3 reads CASSPTRGNPTSGSPDTQYF.

The chain's CDR3 is CATSRGQDRVDGYTF. The chain carries TRBV15 and TRBJ1-2; TCRdb outputs TRBD1, but without DNA this stays unchecked. CDR1 LNHNV and CDR2 YYDKDF come from the germline V gene (reference sequence). The CDR3 is made up of 15 amino acids.

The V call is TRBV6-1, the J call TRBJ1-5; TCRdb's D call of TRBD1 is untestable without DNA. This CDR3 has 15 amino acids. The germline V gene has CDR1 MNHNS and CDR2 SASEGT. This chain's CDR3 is CASSPIDRGPLPQHF.

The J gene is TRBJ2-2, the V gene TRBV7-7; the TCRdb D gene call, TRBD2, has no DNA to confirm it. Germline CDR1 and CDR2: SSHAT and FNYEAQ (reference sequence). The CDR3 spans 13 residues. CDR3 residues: CASLLLDTGELFF.

CDR3 residues: CASSVGVSNEQFF. The rearrangement uses TRBV6-1 and TRBJ2-1; the TCRdb call, TRBD1, lacks DNA for checking. There are 13 residues in the CDR3. Per germline, CDR1 MNHNS and CDR2 SASEGT.

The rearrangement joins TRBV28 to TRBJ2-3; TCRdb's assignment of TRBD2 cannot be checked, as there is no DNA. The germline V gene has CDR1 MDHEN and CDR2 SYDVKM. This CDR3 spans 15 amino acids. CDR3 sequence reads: CASSLRTSGADTQYF.

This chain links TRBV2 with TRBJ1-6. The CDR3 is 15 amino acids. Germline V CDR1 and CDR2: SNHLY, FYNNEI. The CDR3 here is CASSDRTAYNSPLHF.

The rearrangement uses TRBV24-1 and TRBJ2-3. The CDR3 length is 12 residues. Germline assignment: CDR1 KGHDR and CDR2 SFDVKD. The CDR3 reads CATSDFEEAQYF.

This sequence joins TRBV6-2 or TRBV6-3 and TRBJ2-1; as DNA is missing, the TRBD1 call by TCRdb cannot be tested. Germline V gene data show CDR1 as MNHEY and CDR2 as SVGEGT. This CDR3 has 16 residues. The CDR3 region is CASSSLFGAGYNEQFF.

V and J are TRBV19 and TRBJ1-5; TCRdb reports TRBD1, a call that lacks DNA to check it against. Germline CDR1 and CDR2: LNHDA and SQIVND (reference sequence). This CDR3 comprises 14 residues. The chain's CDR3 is CASSVDRDNQPQHF.

The CDR3 here is CSAHPAYGGRESSYNEQFF. The V call is TRBV20-1, the J call TRBJ2-1; TCRdb outputs TRBD2, but without DNA this stays unchecked. Germline V gene sequence: CDR1 DFQATT, CDR2 SNEGSKA (reference sequence). The CDR3 length is 19 residues.

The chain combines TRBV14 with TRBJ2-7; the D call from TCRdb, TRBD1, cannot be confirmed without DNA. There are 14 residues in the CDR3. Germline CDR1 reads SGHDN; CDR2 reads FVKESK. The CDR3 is CASRPGDGSYEQYF.

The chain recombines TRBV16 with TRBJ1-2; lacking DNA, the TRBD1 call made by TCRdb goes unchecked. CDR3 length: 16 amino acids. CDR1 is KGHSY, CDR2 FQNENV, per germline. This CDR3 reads CASSLSPARGNYGYTF.

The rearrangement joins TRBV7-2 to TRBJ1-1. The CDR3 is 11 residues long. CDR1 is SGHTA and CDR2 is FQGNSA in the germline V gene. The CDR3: CASTLNTEAFF. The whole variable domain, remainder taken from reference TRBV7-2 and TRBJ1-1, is GAGVSQSPSNKVTEKGKDVELRCDPISGHTALYWYRQSLGQGLEFLIYFQGNSAPDKSGLPSDRFSAERTGGSVSTLTIQRTQQEDSAVYLCASTLNTEAFFGQGTRLTVV.

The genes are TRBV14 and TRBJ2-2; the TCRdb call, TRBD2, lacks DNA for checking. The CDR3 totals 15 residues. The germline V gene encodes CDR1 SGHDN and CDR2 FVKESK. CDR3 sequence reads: CASSSLAGVPGELFF.

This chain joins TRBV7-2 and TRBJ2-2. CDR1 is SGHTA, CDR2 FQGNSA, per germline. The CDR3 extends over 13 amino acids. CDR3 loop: CASSSQYTGELFF.